This record looks at one T cell receptor (beta chain) sequence and its context. The record originates from a study of CD4+ T cells in melanoma. Clones were sequenced by immunoSEQ multiplex PCR, and TCRdb holds only the in-frame ones, with some missing. The data show about 120,000 clones, with over 80% seen just once and 3% to 4% held by the top ten. The trim removed 5 bases at V and 3 bases at J, leaving 6 bases unmatched. The CDR3 has 14 residues. Germline V lookup: CDR1 MNHEY, CDR2 SVGAGI. The chain couples TRBV6-5 to TRBJ2-7; 8 bases agree with TRBD2. Sequenced input: peripheral blood. This clonotype was obtained from a human donor with melanoma. In DNA, the CDR3 is TGTGCCAGCAGTCCCCGGGGGGGGAACTACGAGCAGTACTTC. Translating gives CASSPRGGNYEQYF.